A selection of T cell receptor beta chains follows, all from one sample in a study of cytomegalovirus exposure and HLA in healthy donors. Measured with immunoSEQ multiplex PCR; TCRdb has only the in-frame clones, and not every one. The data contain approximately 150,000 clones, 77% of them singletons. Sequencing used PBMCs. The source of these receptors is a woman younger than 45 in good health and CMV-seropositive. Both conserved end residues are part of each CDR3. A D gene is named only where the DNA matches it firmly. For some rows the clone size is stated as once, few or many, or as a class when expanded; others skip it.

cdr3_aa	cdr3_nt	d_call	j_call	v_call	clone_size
CASSVEGGFRAQYF	TGTGCCAGCAGCGTAGAGGGAGGATTCCGGGCCCAGTACTTC	-	TRBJ2-5	TRBV9	-
CASNPQQSTDTQYF	TGTGCCAGCAATCCACAGCAGAGCACAGATACGCAGTATTTT	-	TRBJ2-3	TRBV2	-
CAWSGRGWEAPYEQYF	TGTGCCTGGAGTGGCCGAGGGTGGGAGGCCCCCTACGAGCAGTACTTC	-	TRBJ2-7	TRBV30	-
CASSLDSSGPNEKLFF	TGTGCCAGCAGTTTAGACTCGAGTGGCCCTAATGAAAAACTGTTTTTT	-	TRBJ1-4	TRBV28	few
CASSQGVGRSTDTQYF	TGTGCCAGCAGCCAAGGCGTCGGGAGGAGCACAGATACGCAGTATTTT	TRBD2	TRBJ2-3	TRBV4-2	once
CASSTGLADAKNIQYF	TGTGCCAGTAGTACGGGACTAGCGGACGCCAAAAACATTCAGTACTTC	TRBD2	TRBJ2-4	TRBV19	-
CASSPPNDRDYGYTF	TGTGCCAGCAGCCCCCCTAACGACAGGGACTATGGCTACACCTTC	TRBD1	TRBJ1-2	TRBV5-5	-
CASATSGITYEQYF	TGTGCCAGCGCGACTAGCGGGATTACCTACGAGCAGTACTTC	TRBD2	TRBJ2-7	TRBV28	-
CASSFTGDGYTF	TGTGCCAGCAGCTTTACAGGGGATGGCTACACCTTC	TRBD1	TRBJ1-2	TRBV25-1	-
CASSFQVTEAFF	TGTGCCAGCAGTTTCCAGGTGACTGAAGCTTTCTTT	-	TRBJ1-1	TRBV28	few
CASRPQGEETQYF	TGTGCCAGCCGCCCCCAGGGGGAAGAGACCCAGTACTTC	TRBD1	TRBJ2-5	TRBV6-6	-
CAWSVRIGAGGPREQYF	TGTGCCTGGAGTGTACGAATCGGAGCGGGAGGGCCAAGGGAGCAGTACTTC	TRBD2	TRBJ2-7	TRBV30	-
CASSPIGGTEAFF	TGCGCCAGCAGTCCTATCGGGGGCACTGAAGCTTTCTTT	-	TRBJ1-1	TRBV4-1	once
CASSQLAGGYNEQFF	TGTGCCAGCAGCCAACTAGCGGGAGGGTACAATGAGCAGTTCTTC	TRBD2	TRBJ2-1	TRBV6-1	-
CAWRWDRGPGYTF	TGTGCCTGGAGGTGGGACAGGGGACCTGGCTACACCTTC	TRBD1	TRBJ1-2	TRBV30	-
CASSLDRGAGEGETQYF	TGTGCCAGCAGCTTAGATCGGGGGGCAGGCGAAGGAGAGACCCAGTACTTC	-	TRBJ2-5	TRBV11-2	-
CASSLADSYEQYF	TGTGCCAGCAGCTTAGCGGACTCCTACGAGCAGTACTTC	-	TRBJ2-7	TRBV4-2	-
CASSIAPGETSNYGYTF	TGTGCCAGTAGTATAGCCCCAGGGGAGACTTCTAACTATGGCTACACCTTC	-	TRBJ1-2	TRBV19	-
CASSWGQGARNEQFF	TGCGCCAGCAGCTGGGGACAGGGGGCCCGCAATGAGCAGTTCTTC	TRBD1	TRBJ2-1	TRBV5-1	-
CASSLAEGEQYF	TGTGCCAGCAGCTTAGCAGAGGGCGAGCAGTACTTC	-	TRBJ2-7	TRBV11-2	-
CASSPIDRDQPQHF	TGTGCCAGCAGCCCAATTGACAGGGATCAGCCCCAGCATTTT	TRBD1	TRBJ1-5	TRBV27	-
CASSDRGTYTSGNTIYF	TGTGCCAGTAGCGACCGGGGTACCTATACGTCTGGAAACACCATATATTTT	-	TRBJ1-3	TRBV19	-
CASSLGAYEQYF	TGTGCCAGCAGCTTGGGGGCTTACGAGCAGTACTTC	-	TRBJ2-7	TRBV7-9	-
CASSVGLAESTDTQYF	TGTGCCAGCAGCGTAGGGCTAGCGGAAAGCACAGATACGCAGTATTTT	TRBD2	TRBJ2-3	TRBV9	-
CASSLSQGTGELFF	TGCGCCAGCAGCTTGTCACAGGGGACCGGGGAGCTGTTTTTT	TRBD1	TRBJ2-2	TRBV5-1	-
CASSQDMVGLAGVGDTQYF	TGCGCCAGCAGCCAAGATATGGTGGGTCTAGCGGGAGTAGGGGATACGCAGTATTTT	TRBD2	TRBJ2-3	TRBV4-1	-
CASSLGTGAVETQYF	TGTGCCAGCAGCCTCGGGACAGGGGCGGTGGAGACCCAGTACTTC	TRBD1	TRBJ2-5	TRBV7-9	-
CASSTQGSSGDNEQFF	TGTGCCAGCAGTACCCAGGGTTCTAGCGGGGACAATGAGCAGTTCTTC	TRBD2	TRBJ2-1	TRBV25-1	-
CASSQEGGTTDTQYF	TGTGCCAGCAGTCAAGAGGGAGGGACCACAGATACGCAGTATTTT	TRBD2	TRBJ2-3	TRBV2	-
CSARNNNEQFF	TGCAGTGCTAGAAACAACAATGAGCAGTTCTTC	-	TRBJ2-1	TRBV20-1	-